The text below deals with one T cell receptor beta chain. Its antigen remains unidentified. The entry originates in a study of vaccination effects on CD4 cells after COVID-19. Study details: Convalescent patients (three in total) were sampled early and late after vaccination.

Peptide-pool stimulation followed by sequencing identified expanded antigen-specific CD4+ clonotypes in the ViraFEST assay. Investigators separated out CD4+ T cells once about 10 days of culture had passed. PCR confirmed that the person was infected with SARS-CoV-2 between March and December 2020. Two-dose BNT162b2 or mRNA-1273 vaccination was given to participants. Cultivation was performed at two million PBMC per well with roughly 9.1 IU/ml IL-2 and 9.5 to 10 ug/ml peptides added. General observations from the study: Substantial clonal contraction characterized both infection- and vaccine-induced clones late after vaccination.

Libraries were prepared by immunoSEQ multiplex PCR; TCRdb keeps only in-frame clonotypes and omits some of them. In the table there are 14,000 or so clones, around 78% of which are singletons. Germline lookup yields CDR1 KGHDR and CDR2 SFDVKD. The CDR3 totals 16 residues. Trimming at V came to 4 bases and at J to 3 bases, leaving 7 bases not matched to a gene. Sequenced material: CD4+ T cells from PBMCs cultured with HCoV-NL63 spike peptides, taken after COVID-19 vaccination. The clonotype was recovered from a human donor who had a prior SARS-CoV-2 infection. The chain links TRBV24-1 to TRBJ2-3, with TRBD1 identical over 9 bases. CDR3 region: CATSDSGQGRTDTQYF. For the CDR3, the DNA is TGTGCCACCAGTGACAGCGGACAGGGGAGGACAGATACGCAGTATTTT.